This T cell receptor (beta chain) was recovered during a study of blood T cells in healthy people across ages. The CDR3 runs to 18 residues. V dropped 0 bases and J dropped 1; count of bases not matched to a gene: 9. Germline V gives CDR1 SGDLS, CDR2 YYNGEE. A few counts support this clonotype. The antigen remains undetermined. Findings of the study overall: Age showed a roughly linear inverse relationship with TCR beta diversity per million T cells.

Combining a sample-barcoded 5' primer with a J-beta primer mix, a second PCR ran for 7 to 11 cycles. Every cDNA molecule carried a tag from a template-switch adaptor bearing 12 random nucleotides. TCRdb analysed the 5' RACE reads with MiXCR anew, one entry per CDR3 protein. The sample lists 1.5 million to 2 million distinct CDR3 sequences, roughly 27% occurring once. With each sample, at least 5 micrograms of total RNA were extracted. The clonotype was recovered from a woman in her twenties or thirties in good health. What was sequenced was blood. This chain links TRBV9 with TRBJ1-1; TRBD1 agrees at 10 bases. CDR3 DNA sequence: TGTGCCAGCAGCGTAGAGGGGAGACAGGGGGCAGGGAACACTGAAGCTTTCTTT. Amino acid sequence: CASSVEGRQGAGNTEAFF. Supplemented by reference TRBV9 and TRBJ1-1, the full variable domain reads DSGVTQTPKHLITATGQRVTLRCSPRSGDLSVYWYQQSLDQGLQFLIQYYNGEERAKGNILERFSAQQFPDLHSELNLSSLELGDSALYFCASSVEGRQGAGNTEAFFGQGTRLTVV.